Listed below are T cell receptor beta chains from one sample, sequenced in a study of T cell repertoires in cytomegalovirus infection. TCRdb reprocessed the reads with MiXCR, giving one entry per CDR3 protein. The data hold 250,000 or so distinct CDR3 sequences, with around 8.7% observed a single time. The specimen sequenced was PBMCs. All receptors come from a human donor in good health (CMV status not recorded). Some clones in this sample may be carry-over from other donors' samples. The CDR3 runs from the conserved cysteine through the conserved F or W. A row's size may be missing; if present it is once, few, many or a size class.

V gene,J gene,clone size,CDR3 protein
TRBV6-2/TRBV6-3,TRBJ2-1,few,CASREASGRIIYNEQFF
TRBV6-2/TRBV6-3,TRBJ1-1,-,CASSFTLHRDGRPNTEAFF
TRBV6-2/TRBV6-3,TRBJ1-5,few,CASSYAELFSRNQPQHF
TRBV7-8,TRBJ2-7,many,CASLRGAGTGTYEQYF
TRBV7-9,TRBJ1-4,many,CASSRTGTNEKLFF
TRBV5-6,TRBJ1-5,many,CASSLWPETNQPQHF
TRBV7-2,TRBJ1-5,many,CASGEWGNQPQHF
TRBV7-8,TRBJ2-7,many,CASTIGTRGFEQYF
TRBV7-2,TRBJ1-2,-,CASSQTGPNGYTF
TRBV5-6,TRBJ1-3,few,CASSLEGPAGNTIYF
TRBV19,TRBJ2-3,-,CASRVYPPRRLVTDTQYF
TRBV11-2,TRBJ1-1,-,CASSPLGWDSQNTEAFF
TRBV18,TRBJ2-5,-,CASSQNSGTSVGRVKTQYF
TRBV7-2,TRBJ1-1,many,CASSFDSMNTEAFF
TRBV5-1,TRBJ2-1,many,CASSLDVVSLYNEQFF
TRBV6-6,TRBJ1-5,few,CASSGGHLSNQPQHF
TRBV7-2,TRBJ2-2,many,CASSLFGGNTGELFF
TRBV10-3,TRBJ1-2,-,CAISPGRNYGYTF
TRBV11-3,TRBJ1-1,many,CASSPGQHRGTEAFF
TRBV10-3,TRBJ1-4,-,CAIKAATNEKLFF
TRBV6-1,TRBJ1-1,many,CASSGTEINTEAFF
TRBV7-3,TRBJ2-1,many,CASSLFVPSGGAQSYNEQFF
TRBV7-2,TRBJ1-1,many,CASSLNPQGRAFF
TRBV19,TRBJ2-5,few,CASSELAGGPETQYF
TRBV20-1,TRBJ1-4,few,CSARDQEKLFF
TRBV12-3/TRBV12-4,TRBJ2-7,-,CASSSGTQIAAYEQYF
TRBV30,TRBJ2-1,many,CAWNLSPGTAEFF
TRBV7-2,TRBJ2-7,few,CASSPGGWGGSYEQYF
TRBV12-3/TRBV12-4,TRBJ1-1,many,CASRQGGKNTEAFF
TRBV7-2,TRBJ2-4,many,CASSRRQGTIQYF
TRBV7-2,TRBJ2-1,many,CASSPRVREQFF
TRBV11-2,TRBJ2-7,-,CASSFGPDPSYEQYF
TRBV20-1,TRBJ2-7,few,CSARDPVGQSYEQYF
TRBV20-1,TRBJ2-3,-,CSARDDGGGQDTQYF
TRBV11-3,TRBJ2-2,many,CASSLASGDVTGELFF
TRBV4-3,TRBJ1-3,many,CASSQEARTGGNTIYF
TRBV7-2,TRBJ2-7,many,CASSPGPSSYEQYF
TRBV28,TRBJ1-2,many,CASSLFEGTGGGYTF
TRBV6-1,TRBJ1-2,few,CASSTHSGSGYTF
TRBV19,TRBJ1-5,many,CASSIAGGGNQPQHF
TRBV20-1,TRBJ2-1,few,CSASLLAGGRDEQFF
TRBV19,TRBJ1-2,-,CASSIGANYGYTF
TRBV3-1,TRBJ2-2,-,CASSLRTDTGELFF
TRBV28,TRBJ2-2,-,CASSPSGPNTGELFF
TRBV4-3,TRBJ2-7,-,CASSQGSGSYEQYF
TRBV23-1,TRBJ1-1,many,CASSQRLLNTEAFF
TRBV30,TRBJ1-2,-,CAWTTGDRGYGYTF
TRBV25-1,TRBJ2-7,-,CASSPLGKSTYEQYF
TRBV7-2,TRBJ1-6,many,CASRGSGSPLHF
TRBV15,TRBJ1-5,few,CATSGEGGAGLNQPQHF
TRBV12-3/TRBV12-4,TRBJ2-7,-,CASSWAGGGEQYF
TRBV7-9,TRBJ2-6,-,CASSSRGGGAGANVLTF
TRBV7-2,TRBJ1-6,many,CASSPRTGDAPLHF